This is a list of T cell receptor beta chains from one sample in a study of blood T cell repertoires in COVID-19. Profiled with immunoSEQ multiplex PCR; TCRdb holds only in-frame clones, not every one. The sample includes 200,000 or so clones, about 87% of them seen just once. Sequencing was carried out using PBMCs or T cells enriched from blood (not recorded which). The receptors stem from a woman in her twenties or thirties who had recovered from COVID-19. Both conserved end residues are trimmed from each CDR3. The listing skips clone size in some rows; elsewhere it reads once, few, many or a size class.

>NA|TRBV5-1|TRBJ2-7
ASSLFGGWSYEQY
>many|TRBV19|TRBJ1-5
ASSPPGQNWVSGSNQPQH
>few|TRBV29-1|TRBJ1-3
SVEDLSGNTIY
>NA|TRBV6-5|TRBJ1-1
ASSTGNLNTEAF
>NA|TRBV7-9|TRBJ1-2
ASSQGDREGRIGYT
>NA|TRBV27|TRBJ2-1
ASSVRTSGHNEQF
>once|TRBV27|TRBJ1-5
ASKPQGARQPQH
>NA|TRBV7-9|TRBJ1-1
ASSLVRGEDTEAF
>NA|TRBV4-1|TRBJ2-5
ASSQTGAPTRETQY
>NA|TRBV7-2|TRBJ2-5
ASSLVLGRGGLGTQY
>NA|TRBV5-4|TRBJ1-1
ASSLGRTNTEAF
>NA|TRBV7-8|TRBJ1-1
ASSLGSPNTEAF
>NA|TRBV19|TRBJ2-1
ASRTGSTRGPEGEQF
>NA|TRBV12-3/TRBV12-4|TRBJ2-2
ASRSQGSGELF
>NA|TRBV19|TRBJ1-4
ASSSPRVWDEKLF
>NA|TRBV19|TRBJ2-6
ASSLHRTGSLFSGANVLT
>NA|TRBV3-1/TRBV3-2|TRBJ2-3
ASSPLTSGGGDTQY
>NA|TRBV3-1/TRBV3-2|TRBJ1-1
ASSRDRGTNTEAF
>NA|TRBV9|TRBJ1-2
ASSAPGNHYGYT
>NA|TRBV4-2|TRBJ2-3
ASRSGGATDTQY
>NA|TRBV7-8|TRBJ2-7
ASSFEGYYSYEQY
>once|TRBV29-1|TRBJ1-1
SGSQGQNTEAF
>NA|TRBV3-1/TRBV3-2|TRBJ2-7
ASGQGATSYEQY
>NA|TRBV7-9|TRBJ2-7
ASSHRTGGYEQY
>NA|TRBV5-5|TRBJ2-7
ASSLGTGHLLTYEQY
>NA|TRBV7-2|TRBJ2-7
ASSPRQGSSYEQY
>once|TRBV2|TRBJ2-5
ASRRGPQETQY
>NA|TRBV5-1|TRBJ2-7
ASSLDQGNEQY
>NA|TRBV12-1|TRBJ1-5
ASTPRGSGNQPQH
>NA|TRBV4-3|TRBJ2-5
ASSQDWSGGGKTQY
>NA|TRBV7-6|TRBJ2-5
ASSTPGTSGVQETQY
>NA|TRBV6-5|TRBJ1-2
ASSRNRDSGYGYT
>NA|TRBV5-1|TRBJ2-7
ASRGGSGTGAGEQY
>NA|TRBV4-2|TRBJ1-5
ASSQDMEGASNQPQH
>NA|TRBV5-1|TRBJ2-1
ASSSGRVGVNPLYNEQF
>NA|TRBV4-1|TRBJ2-5
ASSQDELVETQY
>NA|TRBV2|TRBJ1-6
ASSHSGTGRRSPLH
>NA|TRBV6-5|TRBJ2-2
ASSYSDSTGELF
>NA|TRBV6-5|TRBJ2-5
ASSLDERGRETQY
>NA|TRBV14|TRBJ2-3
ASSQGAWLAGGKDTQY
>NA|TRBV7-2|TRBJ1-1
ASSLVGSGTEAF
>NA|TRBV5-4|TRBJ2-7
ASSSGTSGYEQY
>NA|TRBV18|TRBJ2-7
ASSTEFPANYEQY
>NA|TRBV7-8|TRBJ2-5
ASSARTSNSVMAQY
>NA|TRBV5-1|TRBJ2-1
ASSLWTDDLYNEQF
>few|TRBV6-2/TRBV6-3|TRBJ2-3
ASSYFRVAGSTDTQY
>NA|TRBV5-1|TRBJ1-6
ASSLDTHPNSPLH
>NA|TRBV6-2/TRBV6-3|TRBJ2-7
ASSYSDTSSYEQY
>once|TRBV27|TRBJ2-1
ASSLTGGSNNEQF
>NA|TRBV5-4|TRBJ2-2
ASSLVGRDTGELF
>NA|TRBV9|TRBJ2-3
ASSLYSGGATDTQY
>few|TRBV9|TRBJ2-7
ASSSPTSDGSYEQY
>NA|TRBV12-3/TRBV12-4|TRBJ2-5
ASILGLAGPQY